This T cell receptor (beta chain) is drawn from a study of cytomegalovirus exposure and HLA in healthy donors. In germline, CDR1 is GTSNPN, CDR2 SVGIG (reference sequence). The V end was cut by 3 bases, the J end by 0 bases, with 9 bases between. The CDR3 sequence is 13 residues long. Note on this clone: Antigen: not known.

PCR used 60 Vbeta primers and 13 Jbeta primers. Measured with immunoSEQ multiplex PCR; TCRdb has only the in-frame clones, and not every one. The data show under 200,000 clones, 82% seen once. Findings and limits, study-wide: Researchers had no immune exposure information except CMV serostatus available.

The chain is built from TRBV30 and TRBJ2-7; perhaps TRBD1 as D (6 bases). The sequence was obtained from a woman between 18 and 30 years old in good health and CMV-seronegative. Sequenced sample: PBMCs. The CDR3 loop reads CAWSPGHSYEQYF. As DNA, the CDR3 is TGTGCCTGGAGCCCGGGACACTCCTACGAGCAGTACTTC. The whole variable domain, filled in from reference TRBV30 and TRBJ2-7, reads SQTIHQWPATLVQPVGSPLSLECTVEGTSNPNLYWYRQAAGRGLQLLFYSVGIGQISSEVPQNLSASRPQDRQFILSSKKLLLSDSGFYLCAWSPGHSYEQYFGPGTRLTVT.